The T cell receptor beta chain under discussion was sequenced for a study of OX40 agonist ivuxolimab in advanced cancers. Study at large: Treatment received earlier with anti-PD-1, anti-PD-L1 or anti-CTLA-4 agents was allowed, and less than 45% had some. Overall study results and limits: The study found among the lowest clonal expansion in partial responders at 0.1-3.0 mg/kg.

This CDR3 comprises 12 residues. From germline, CDR1 is MDHEN and CDR2 SYDVKM. The V gene lost 8 bases and the J gene lost 0 bases, with 8 bases spanning the gap. Data came from immunoSEQ multiplex PCR; TCRdb stores just in-frame clones and leaves some out. This table has some 35,000 clones, about 87% appearing once. For this clone: Antigen unknown.

Autoimmune disease history or systemic immunosuppression meant exclusion. On cycle 4 day 1 and cycle 7 day 1, as well as at baseline, blood was sampled. The TCR originated in an adult with an advanced solid tumor such as melanoma, head and neck, liver or kidney cancer. Sample: CD4+ or CD8+ T cells sorted from blood, taken in a trial of the OX40 agonist ivuxolimab. The J gene is TRBJ2-7, the V gene TRBV28, with D possibly TRBD1 on 6 matching bases. The chain's CDR3 is CASRTVSYEQYF. CDR3 nucleotides: TGTGCCAGCCGGACAGTCTCCTACGAGCAGTACTTC. The full variable domain, with the rest looked up from reference TRBV28 and TRBJ2-7, is DVKVTQSSRYLVKRTGEKVFLECVQDMDHENMFWYRQDPGLGLRLIYFSYDVKMKEKGDIPEGYSVSREKKERFSLILESASTNQTSMYLCASRTVSYEQYFGPGTRLTVT.